The source of this T cell receptor beta chain is a study of cytomegalovirus exposure and HLA in healthy donors. Primers included in the PCR were 60 Vbeta and 13 Jbeta primers. Profiled with immunoSEQ multiplex PCR; TCRdb holds only in-frame clones, not every one. The sample records about 110,000 clones, around 73% being singletons. General observations from the study: The likely explanation for a cluster of highly shared sequence variants was sequencing artifact. When analyzed later, the rates of TCR association showed variation by HLA locus, with DRB1 the most and HLA-C the fewest.

The CDR3 length is 12 residues. Trimming took off 2 bases at V and 2 bases at J, with 5 bases between the two ends. Germline CDR1 is SQVTM and CDR2 is ANQGSEA. A word on this clone: The antigen remains unidentified.

Sequenced material: PBMCs. This TCR derives from a middle-aged man in good health and CMV-seronegative. This rearrangement joins TRBV29-1 to TRBJ2-3; unclear D gene. The CDR3 sequence: CSVEPSTDTQYF. In DNA form, the CDR3 reads TGCAGCGTTGAACCATCCACAGATACGCAGTATTTT.